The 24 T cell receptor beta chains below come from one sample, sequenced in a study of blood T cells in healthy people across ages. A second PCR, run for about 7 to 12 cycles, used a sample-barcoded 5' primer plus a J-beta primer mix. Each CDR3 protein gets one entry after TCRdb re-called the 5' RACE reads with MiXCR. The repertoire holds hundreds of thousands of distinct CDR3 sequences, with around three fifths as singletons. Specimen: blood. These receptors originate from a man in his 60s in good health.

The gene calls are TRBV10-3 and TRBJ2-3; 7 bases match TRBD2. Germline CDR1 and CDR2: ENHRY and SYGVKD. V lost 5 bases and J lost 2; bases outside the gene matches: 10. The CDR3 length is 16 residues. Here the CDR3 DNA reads TGTGCCATCAGTCAACCGGAGCGGGGCGCCACAGATACGCAGTATTTT. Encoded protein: CAISQPERGATDTQYF.

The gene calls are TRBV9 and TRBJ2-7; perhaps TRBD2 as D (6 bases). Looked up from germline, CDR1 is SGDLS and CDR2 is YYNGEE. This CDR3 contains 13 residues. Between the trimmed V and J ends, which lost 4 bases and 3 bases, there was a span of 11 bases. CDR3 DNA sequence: TGTGCCAGCAGCATAGTGGAGGGCTACGAGCAGTACTTC. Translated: CASSIVEGYEQYF.

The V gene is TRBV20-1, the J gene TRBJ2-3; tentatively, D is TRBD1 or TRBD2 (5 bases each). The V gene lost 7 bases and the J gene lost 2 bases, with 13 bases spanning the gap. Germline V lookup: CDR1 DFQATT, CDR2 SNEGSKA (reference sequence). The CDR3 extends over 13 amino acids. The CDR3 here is CSVGTEYTDTQYF. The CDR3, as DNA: TGCAGTGTTGGGACGGAATACACAGATACGCAGTATTTT.

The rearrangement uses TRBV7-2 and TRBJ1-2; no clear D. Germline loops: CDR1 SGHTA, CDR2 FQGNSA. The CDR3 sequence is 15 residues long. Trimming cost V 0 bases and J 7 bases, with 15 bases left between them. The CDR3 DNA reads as TGTGCCAGCAGCTTAGCTCCCGCCCTACAGACTGGCTACACCTTC. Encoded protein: CASSLAPALQTGYTF.

CDR3 in amino acids: CSALAGPYQETQYF. CDR3 sequence (DNA): TGCAGTGCCTTAGCGGGGCCGTACCAAGAGACCCAGTACTTC. The chain links TRBV20-1 to TRBJ2-5; 8 bases fit TRBD2. The CDR3 runs 14 residues. Germline lookup yields CDR1 DFQATT and CDR2 SNEGSKA (reference sequence). After removal of 6 bases from V and 0 bases from J, the junction contained 6 bases not matched to a gene.

CDR3 coding DNA: TGTGCCAGCAGTGAAGGATTGACCTACGAGCAGTACTTC. Protein: CASSEGLTYEQYF. The V and J genes are TRBV2 and TRBJ2-7; D unresolved. There are 13 residues in the CDR3. V was trimmed by 1 base and J by 2 bases, leaving 6 bases between them. The germline V gene has CDR1 SNHLY and CDR2 FYNNEI. Full variable domain (rest looked up from reference TRBV2 and TRBJ2-7): EPEVTQTPSHQVTQMGQEVILRCVPISNHLYFYWYRQILGQKVEFLVSFYNNEISEKSEIFDDQFSVERPDGSNFTLKIRSTKLEDSAMYFCASSEGLTYEQYFGPGTRLTVT.

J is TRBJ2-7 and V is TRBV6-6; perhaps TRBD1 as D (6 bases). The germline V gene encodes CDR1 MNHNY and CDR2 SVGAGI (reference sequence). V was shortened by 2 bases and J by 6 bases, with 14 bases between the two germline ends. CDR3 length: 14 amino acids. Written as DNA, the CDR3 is TGTGCCAGCAGTTACCAGGGGACGTTGGGCGAGCAGTACTTC. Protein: CASSYQGTLGEQYF.

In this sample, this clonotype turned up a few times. CDR3: CASSYWEKQETQYF. The CDR3 bases are TGTGCCAGCAGTTACTGGGAAAAGCAAGAGACCCAGTACTTC. V usage is TRBV6-5 and J usage is TRBJ2-5; the D is unclear. The CDR3 has 14 residues. Germline lookup yields CDR1 MNHEY and CDR2 SVGAGI. V was pared by 1 base and J by 2 bases, with 8 bases between.

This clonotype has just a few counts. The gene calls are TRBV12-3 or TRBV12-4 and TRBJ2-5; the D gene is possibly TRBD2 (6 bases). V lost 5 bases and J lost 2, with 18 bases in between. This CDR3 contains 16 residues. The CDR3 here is CASSTQGRGRQETQYF. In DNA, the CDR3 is TGTGCCAGCAGTACTCAAGGGCGGGGACGGCAAGAGACCCAGTACTTC.

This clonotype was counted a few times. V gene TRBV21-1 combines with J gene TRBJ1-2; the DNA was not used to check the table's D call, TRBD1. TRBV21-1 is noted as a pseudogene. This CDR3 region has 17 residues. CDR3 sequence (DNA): TGTGCCAGCGGGAAGGGGACAGAACCAAAAAACAACTATGGCTACACCTTC. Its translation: CASGKGTEPKNNYGYTF.

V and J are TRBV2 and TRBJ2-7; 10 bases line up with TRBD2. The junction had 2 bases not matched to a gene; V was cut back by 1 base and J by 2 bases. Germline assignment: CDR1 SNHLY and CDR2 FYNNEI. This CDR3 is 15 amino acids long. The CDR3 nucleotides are TGTGCCAGCAGTGAAGTCGGGACTAGCGCCTACGAGCAGTACTTC. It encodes CASSEVGTSAYEQYF.

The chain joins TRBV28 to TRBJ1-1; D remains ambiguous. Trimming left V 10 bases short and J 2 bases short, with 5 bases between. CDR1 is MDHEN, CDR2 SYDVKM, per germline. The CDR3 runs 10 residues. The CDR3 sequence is CATGNTEAFF. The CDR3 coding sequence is TGTGCCACCGGTAACACTGAAGCTTTCTTT.

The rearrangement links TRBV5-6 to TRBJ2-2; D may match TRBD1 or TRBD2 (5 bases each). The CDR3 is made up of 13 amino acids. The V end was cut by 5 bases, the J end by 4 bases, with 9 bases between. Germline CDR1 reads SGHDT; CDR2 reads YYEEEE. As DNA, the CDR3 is TGTGCCAGCAGTTGGGGGAGCACCGGGGAGCTGTTTTTT. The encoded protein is CASSWGSTGELFF.

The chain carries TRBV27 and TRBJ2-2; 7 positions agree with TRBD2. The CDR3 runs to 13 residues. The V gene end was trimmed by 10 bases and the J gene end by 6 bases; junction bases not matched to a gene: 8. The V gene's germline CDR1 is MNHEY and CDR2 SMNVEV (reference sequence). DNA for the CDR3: TGTGCCACTAGGTGGGGGGGTTCCGGGGAGCTGTTTTTT. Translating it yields CATRWGGSGELFF.

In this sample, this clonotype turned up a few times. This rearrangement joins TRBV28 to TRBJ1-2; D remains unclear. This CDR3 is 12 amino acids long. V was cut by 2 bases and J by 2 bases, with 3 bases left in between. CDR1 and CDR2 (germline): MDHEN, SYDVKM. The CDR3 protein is CASSLQNYGYTF. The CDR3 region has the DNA TGTGCCAGCAGTTTACAGAACTATGGCTACACCTTC.

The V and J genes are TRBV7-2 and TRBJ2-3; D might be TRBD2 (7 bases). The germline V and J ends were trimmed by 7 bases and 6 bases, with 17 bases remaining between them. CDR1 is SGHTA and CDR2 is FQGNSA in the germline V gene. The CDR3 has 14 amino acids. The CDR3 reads CASNGGGGRDTQYF. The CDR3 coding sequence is TGTGCCAGCAACGGGGGCGGGGGACGGGATACGCAGTATTTT.

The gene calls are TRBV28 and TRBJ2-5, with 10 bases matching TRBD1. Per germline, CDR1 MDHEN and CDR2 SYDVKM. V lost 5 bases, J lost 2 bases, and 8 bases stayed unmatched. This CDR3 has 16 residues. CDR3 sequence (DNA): TGTGCCAGCAGTCCGAGGACAGGGGGGGATCAAGAGACCCAGTACTTC. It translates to CASSPRTGGDQETQYF.

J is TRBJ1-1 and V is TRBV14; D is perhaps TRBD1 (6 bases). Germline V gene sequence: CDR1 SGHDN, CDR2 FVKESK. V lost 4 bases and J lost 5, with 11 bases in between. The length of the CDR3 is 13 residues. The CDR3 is CASSRQVTTEAFF. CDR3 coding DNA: TGTGCCAGCAGCCGACAGGTGACGACTGAAGCTTTCTTT.

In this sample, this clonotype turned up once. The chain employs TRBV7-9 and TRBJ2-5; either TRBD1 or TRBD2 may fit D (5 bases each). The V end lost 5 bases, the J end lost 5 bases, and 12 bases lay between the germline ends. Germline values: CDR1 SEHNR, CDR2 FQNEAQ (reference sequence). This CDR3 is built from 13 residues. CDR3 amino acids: CASSTGLLETQYF. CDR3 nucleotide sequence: TGTGCCAGCAGCACGGGGCTGTTGGAGACCCAGTACTTC.

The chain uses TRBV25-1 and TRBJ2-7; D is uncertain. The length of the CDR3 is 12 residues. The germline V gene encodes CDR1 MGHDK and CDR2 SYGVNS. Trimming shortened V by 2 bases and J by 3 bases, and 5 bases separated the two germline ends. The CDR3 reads CASSEGNYEQYF. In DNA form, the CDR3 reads TGTGCCAGCAGTGAAGGGAACTACGAGCAGTACTTC.

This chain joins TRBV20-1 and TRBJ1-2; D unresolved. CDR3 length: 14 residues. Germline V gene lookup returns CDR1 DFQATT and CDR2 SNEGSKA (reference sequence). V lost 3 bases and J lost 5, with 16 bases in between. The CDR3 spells CSARLPDLRYGYTF. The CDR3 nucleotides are TGCAGTGCTAGGTTACCAGACCTCCGTTATGGCTACACCTTC.

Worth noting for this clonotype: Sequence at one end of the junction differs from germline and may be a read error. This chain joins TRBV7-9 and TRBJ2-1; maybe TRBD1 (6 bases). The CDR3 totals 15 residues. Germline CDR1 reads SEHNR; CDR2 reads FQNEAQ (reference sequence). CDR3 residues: CVSSDEGGRYNEQFF. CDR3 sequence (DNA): TGTGTCAGCAGCGACGAAGGGGGACGCTACAATGAGCAGTTCTTC.

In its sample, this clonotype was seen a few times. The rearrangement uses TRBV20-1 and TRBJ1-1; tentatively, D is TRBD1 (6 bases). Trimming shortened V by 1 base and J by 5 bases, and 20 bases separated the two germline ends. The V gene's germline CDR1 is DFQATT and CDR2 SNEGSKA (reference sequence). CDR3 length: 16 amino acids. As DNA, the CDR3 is TGCAGTGCTAGAGGAACAGGGACGCCGGCAGGGACTGAAGCTTTCTTT. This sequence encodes CSARGTGTPAGTEAFF.

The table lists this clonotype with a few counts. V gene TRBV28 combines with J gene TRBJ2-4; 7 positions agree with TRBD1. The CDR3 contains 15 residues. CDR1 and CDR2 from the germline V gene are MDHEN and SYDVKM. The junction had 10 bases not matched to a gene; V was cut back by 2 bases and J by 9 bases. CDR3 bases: TGTGCCAGCAGTTTACCGGGGACGTCAGGGGGCATTCAGTACTTC. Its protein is CASSLPGTSGGIQYF.